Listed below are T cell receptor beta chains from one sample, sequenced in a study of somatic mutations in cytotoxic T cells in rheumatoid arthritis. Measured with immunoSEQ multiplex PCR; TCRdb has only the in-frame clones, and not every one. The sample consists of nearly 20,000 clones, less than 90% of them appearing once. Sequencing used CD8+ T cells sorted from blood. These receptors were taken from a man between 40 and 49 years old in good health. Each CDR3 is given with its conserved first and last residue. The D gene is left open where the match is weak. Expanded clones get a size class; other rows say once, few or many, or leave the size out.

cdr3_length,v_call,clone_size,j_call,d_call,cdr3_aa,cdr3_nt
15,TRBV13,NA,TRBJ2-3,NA,CASSYRDSSTDTQYF,TGTGCCAGCAGCTACCGGGACTCAAGCACAGATACGCAGTATTTT
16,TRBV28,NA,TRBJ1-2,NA,CASSPPEQGIDYGYTF,TGTGCCAGCAGTCCTCCCGAACAGGGTATCGACTATGGCTACACCTTC
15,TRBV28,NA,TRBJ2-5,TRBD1,CASSLYRTGVETQYF,TGTGCCAGCAGTTTATACCGGACAGGGGTCGAGACCCAGTACTTC
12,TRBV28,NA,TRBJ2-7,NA,CASSRVVEEQYF,TGTGCCAGCAGCCGGGTGGTGGAAGAGCAGTACTTC
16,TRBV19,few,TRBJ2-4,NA,CASRNRDTVAKNIQYF,TGTGCCAGTAGGAACCGGGACACGGTAGCCAAAAACATTCAGTACTTC
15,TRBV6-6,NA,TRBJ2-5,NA,CASTWDLMFQETQYF,TGTGCCAGCACCTGGGACTTGATGTTCCAAGAGACCCAGTACTTC
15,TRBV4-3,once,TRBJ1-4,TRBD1,CASSQGTGTNEKLFF,TGCGCCAGCAGCCAAGGGACAGGGACTAATGAAAAACTGTTTTTT
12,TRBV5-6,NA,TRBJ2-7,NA,CASSSFVGEQYF,TGTGCCAGCAGCTCCTTCGTGGGCGAGCAGTACTTC
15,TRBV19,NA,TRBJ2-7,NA,CASSIVGGVVYEQYF,TGTGCCAGTAGTATCGTGGGGGGAGTAGTCTACGAGCAGTACTTC
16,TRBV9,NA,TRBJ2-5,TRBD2,CASSDGLAGGWETQYF,TGTGCCAGCAGCGATGGACTAGCGGGAGGGTGGGAGACCCAGTACTTC
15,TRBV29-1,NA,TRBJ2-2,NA,CSVVNHSSNTGELFF,TGCAGCGTTGTCAACCACAGCTCGAACACCGGGGAGCTGTTTTTT
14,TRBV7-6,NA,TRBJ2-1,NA,CASSSEGHYNEQFF,TGTGCCAGCAGCTCCGAGGGGCACTACAATGAGCAGTTCTTC